The rows below give T cell receptor beta chains drawn from one sample of a study of metastatic and nonmetastatic thyroid tumors. TCRdb re-called the PCR reads through MiXCR. The sample records tens of thousands of clones, 20% being singletons. Sequenced input: blood. These receptors were taken from a female donor with papillary thyroid cancer or a benign thyroid nodule (not recorded which). Some clones in this sample may be carry-over from other donors' samples. CDR3s include the opening cysteine and the closing phenylalanine or tryptophan. The D gene is left open where the match is weak. A row's size may be missing; if present it is once, few, many or a size class.

clone size | J gene | V gene | D gene | CDR3 protein | CDR3 DNA
NA | TRBJ2-7 | TRBV6-2/TRBV6-3 | NA | CASSLGAEQYF | TGTGCCAGCAGTTTGGGTGCCGAGCAGTACTTC
many | TRBJ2-7 | TRBV5-6 | NA | CASSSGTMAYEQYF | TGTGCCAGCAGCTCGGGGACAATGGCCTACGAGCAGTACTTC
once | TRBJ2-7 | TRBV11-2 | NA | CASIHPGQSYEQYF | TGTGCCAGCATCCATCCGGGGCAGTCCTACGAGCAGTACTTC
many | TRBJ2-1 | TRBV28 | TRBD2 | CASSLLDFSGRAQDNEQFF | TGTGCCAGCAGTTTATTGGATTTCAGCGGGAGGGCCCAAGATAATGAGCAGTTCTTC
many | TRBJ2-5 | TRBV27 | TRBD1 | CASRTFIGTVQETQYF | TGTGCCAGCAGGACCTTCATCGGGACAGTCCAAGAGACCCAGTACTTC
many | TRBJ1-4 | TRBV5-1 | NA | CASSKFGGAGEKLFF | TGCGCCAGCAGCAAATTCGGGGGAGCCGGAGAAAAACTGTTTTTT
many | TRBJ2-7 | TRBV3-1 | TRBD1 | CASSPTGQGAEQYF | TGTGCCAGCAGCCCTACGGGACAGGGGGCCGAGCAGTACTTC
many | TRBJ1-3 | TRBV20-1 | NA | CSARDGSFRSGNTIYF | TGCAGTGCTAGAGATGGGAGTTTTCGCTCTGGAAACACCATATATTTT
medium-sized | TRBJ2-1 | TRBV7-2 | TRBD1 | CASSFGTGAEEQFF | TGTGCCAGCAGCTTCGGAACAGGGGCAGAGGAGCAGTTCTTC
NA | TRBJ1-2 | TRBV2 | TRBD1 | CASSQIWYRGIVGYTF | TGTGCGAGCAGTCAGATATGGTACAGGGGAATTGTTGGCTACACCTTC
NA | TRBJ2-7 | TRBV7-4 | NA | CASSLVYDRSYEQYF | TGTGCCAGCAGCTTAGTATACGACCGATCCTACGAGCAGTACTTC
many | TRBJ2-3 | TRBV5-6 | NA | CASSLEGRGGIDTQYF | TGTGCCAGCAGCTTGGAGGGGCGGGGCGGGATAGATACGCAGTATTTT
many | TRBJ2-3 | TRBV10-3 | NA | CAISVDSTDTQYF | TGTGCCATCAGTGTTGATAGCACAGATACGCAGTATTTT
many | TRBJ2-1 | TRBV5-6 | NA | CASSLIPTNEQFF | TGTGCCAGCAGCTTAATCCCGACCAATGAGCAGTTCTTC
many | TRBJ1-2 | TRBV28 | NA | CAAGGGVRYSYTF | TGTGCTGCGGGTGGGGGGGTCCGGTACAGCTACACCTTC
many | TRBJ1-2 | TRBV6-5 | TRBD1 | CASSYGTGTGSGYTF | TGTGCCAGCAGTTATGGGACAGGGACAGGTAGTGGCTACACCTTC
few | TRBJ2-5 | TRBV19 | TRBD2 | CASIIGSGRSETQYF | TGTGCCAGTATCATAGGTAGCGGGAGGTCCGAGACCCAGTACTTC
NA | TRBJ2-5 | TRBV6-2/TRBV6-3 | TRBD2 | CASLRGGHGTQYF | TGTGCCAGCCTACGGGGGGGCCACGGGACCCAGTACTTC
medium-sized | TRBJ1-2 | TRBV20-1 | NA | CSARDQGGGYGYTF | TGCAGTGCTAGAGATCAAGGGGGGGGCTATGGCTACACCTTC
many | TRBJ2-1 | TRBV25-1 | TRBD2 | CASSEPSSGRMYNEQFF | TGTGCCAGCAGTGAACCCTCTAGCGGGAGGATGTACAATGAGCAGTTCTTC
few | TRBJ2-3 | TRBV6-5 | TRBD2 | CASSDSTSGTQYF | TGTGCCAGCAGTGACTCGACTAGCGGGACGCAGTATTTT
many | TRBJ1-1 | TRBV10-3 | TRBD1 | CAISEEGQGDTEAFF | TGTGCCATCAGTGAAGAGGGACAGGGAGACACTGAAGCTTTCTTT
many | TRBJ2-5 | TRBV10-1 | TRBD2 | CASSESTSGRDRTQYF | TGCGCCAGCAGTGAGTCGACTAGCGGGAGGGATAGGACCCAGTACTTC
many | TRBJ1-6 | TRBV18 | TRBD1 | CASSETGGNSPLHF | TGTGCCAGCTCAGAGACAGGGGGTAATTCACCCCTCCACTTT
NA | TRBJ1-3 | TRBV7-9 | NA | CASRFNRDGNTIYF | TGTGCCAGCAGATTTAACAGGGACGGAAACACCATATATTTT
many | TRBJ2-3 | TRBV24-1 | TRBD2 | CATSDFGTSGGPDTQYF | TGTGCCACCAGTGATTTTGGGACTAGCGGGGGGCCAGATACGCAGTATTTT
NA | TRBJ2-6 | TRBV11-2 | NA | CASSLRGAGGANVLTF | TGTGCCAGCAGCTTACGGGGGGCCGGTGGGGCCAACGTCCTGACTTTC
once | TRBJ2-7 | TRBV27 | NA | CASSPIGASLYYEQYF | TGTGCCAGCAGTCCCATCGGAGCGAGCCTCTATTACGAGCAGTACTTC